This entry is about one T cell receptor beta chain. The CDR3 is made up of 16 amino acids. CDR1 and CDR2 (germline): WNHNN, SYGVQD (reference sequence). The V gene end was trimmed by 3 bases and the J gene end by 4 bases; junction bases not matched to a gene: 6. The data stem from a study of cytomegalovirus exposure and HLA in healthy donors. The PCR ran on 60 Vbeta and 13 Jbeta primers. Clones were sequenced by immunoSEQ multiplex PCR, and TCRdb holds only the in-frame ones, with some missing. Among roughly 100,000 clones, 80% to 90% were seen once, and the ten largest hold about 1.6%. This TCR derives from a man between 45 and 60 years old in good health and CMV-seronegative. Sequencing was carried out using PBMCs. The V call is TRBV10-1, the J call TRBJ2-2, with TRBD2 matching over 9 bases. CDR3 protein: CASSESGGPGTGELFF. In DNA, the CDR3 is TGCGCCAGCAGTGAAAGCGGGGGGCCCGGCACCGGGGAGCTGTTTTTT.